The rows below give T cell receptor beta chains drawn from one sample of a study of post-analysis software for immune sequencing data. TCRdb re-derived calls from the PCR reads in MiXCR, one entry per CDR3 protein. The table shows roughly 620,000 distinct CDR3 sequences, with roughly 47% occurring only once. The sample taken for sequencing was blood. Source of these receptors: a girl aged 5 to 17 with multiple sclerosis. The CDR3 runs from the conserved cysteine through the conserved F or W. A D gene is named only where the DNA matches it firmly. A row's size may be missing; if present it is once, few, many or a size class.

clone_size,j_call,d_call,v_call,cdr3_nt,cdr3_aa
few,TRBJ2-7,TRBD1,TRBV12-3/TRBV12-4,TGTGCCAGCAGTTTGGGGGACAGGGGGCGCGAGCAGTACTTC,CASSLGDRGREQYF
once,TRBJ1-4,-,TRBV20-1,TGCAGTGCTATTTACAGGGCGACTGCTAATGAAAAACTGTTTTTT,CSAIYRATANEKLFF
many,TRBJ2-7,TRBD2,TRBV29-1,TGCAGCGGGACTAGCGGCTCCTACGAGCAGTACTTC,CSGTSGSYEQYF
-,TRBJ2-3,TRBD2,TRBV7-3,TGTGCCAGCAGCTTAATCCCACTAGGCGGGGGGGCCGACACAGATACGCAGTATTTT,CASSLIPLGGGADTDTQYF
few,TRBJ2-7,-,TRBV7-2,TGTGCCAGCAGCTTGGGAGGGGGCCGGAACGAGCAGTACTTC,CASSLGGGRNEQYF
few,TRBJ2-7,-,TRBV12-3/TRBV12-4,TGTGCCAGCACCCCGGGTAGGGGAGAGCAGTACTTC,CASTPGRGEQYF
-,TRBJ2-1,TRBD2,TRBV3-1,TGTGCCAGCAGCCTCCTTCTAGCGGGGGGCTACAATGAGCAGTTCTTC,CASSLLLAGGYNEQFF
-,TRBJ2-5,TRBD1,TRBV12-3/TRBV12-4,TGTGCCAGCAGTCGGGGACAGTCTGGTGAGACCCAGTACTTC,CASSRGQSGETQYF
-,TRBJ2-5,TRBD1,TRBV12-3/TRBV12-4,TGTGCCAGCAATGACAGGGGGCTCCCAGAGACCCAGTACTTC,CASNDRGLPETQYF
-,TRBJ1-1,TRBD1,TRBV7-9,TGTGCCAGCAGCCCAGGGACAGGGGGCTGGACTGAAGCTTTCTTT,CASSPGTGGWTEAFF
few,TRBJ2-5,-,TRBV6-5,TGTGCCAGCAGTTACAGGGAGCAAGAGACCCAGTACTTC,CASSYREQETQYF
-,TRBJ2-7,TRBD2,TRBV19,TGTGCCAGTAGTATAGCTAGCGGGAGGGCCGAGCAGTACTTC,CASSIASGRAEQYF
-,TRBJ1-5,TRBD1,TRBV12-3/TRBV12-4,TGTGCCAGCAGCCACAGGGGGCCTCAGCCCCAGCATTTT,CASSHRGPQPQHF
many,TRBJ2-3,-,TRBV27,TGTGCCAGCAGTCCCCAGGGGACCACAGATACGCAGTATTTT,CASSPQGTTDTQYF
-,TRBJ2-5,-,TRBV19,TGTGCCAGTAGTATGGGGCAGCCGGAGACCCAGTACTTC,CASSMGQPETQYF
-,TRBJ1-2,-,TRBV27,TGTGCCAGCAGGACCTTTTCCAGCGACTATGGCTACACCTTC,CASRTFSSDYGYTF
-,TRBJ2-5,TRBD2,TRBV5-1,TGCGCCAGCAGCGCTGGACTAGCGGGGGCGCGATTCCAAGAGACCCAGTACTTC,CASSAGLAGARFQETQYF
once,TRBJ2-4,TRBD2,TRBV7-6,TGTGCCAGCAGCTTAGAAGCGGGAGCGAACATTCAGTACTTC,CASSLEAGANIQYF
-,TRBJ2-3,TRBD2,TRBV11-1,TGTGCCAGCAGCATCCGACTAGCGCCAGTATCAGATACGCAGTATTTT,CASSIRLAPVSDTQYF
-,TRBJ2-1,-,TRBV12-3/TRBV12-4,TGTGCCAGCAGTGGAGAATTGAGGGATGAGCAGTTCTTC,CASSGELRDEQFF
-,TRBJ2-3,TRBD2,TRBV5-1,TGCGCCAGCAGCTCGGGACTAGCGGAGTCCACAGATACGCAGTATTTT,CASSSGLAESTDTQYF
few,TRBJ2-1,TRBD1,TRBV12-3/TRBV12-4,TGTGCCAGCAGTGACAGGGGGAACAATGAGCAGTTCTTC,CASSDRGNNEQFF
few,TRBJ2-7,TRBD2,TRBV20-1,TGCAGTGCTAGCCGGACTGGCGGGAGTGGTAACTCCTACGAGCAGTACTTC,CSASRTGGSGNSYEQYF
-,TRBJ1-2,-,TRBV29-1,TGCAGCGTTGGGGGACAAGGAGATGGCTACACCTTC,CSVGGQGDGYTF
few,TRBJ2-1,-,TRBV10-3,TGTGCCATCAGTGAGTCCGAGAGCGGTCCTCGCGGGGATGAGCAGTTCTTC,CAISESESGPRGDEQFF
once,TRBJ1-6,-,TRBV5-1,TGCGCCAGCAGCATTACAAGAGCGCCACCCCTCCACTTT,CASSITRAPPLHF
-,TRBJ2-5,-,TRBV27,TGTGCCAGCAGTTACATCGGGAGCCAAGAGACCCAGTACTTC,CASSYIGSQETQYF
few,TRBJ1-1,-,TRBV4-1,TGCGCCAGCAGCCAACCTGGACAGTACACTGAAGCTTTCTTT,CASSQPGQYTEAFF
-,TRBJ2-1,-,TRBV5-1,TGCGCCAGCACCAGGGAGGTCAATGAGCAGTTCTTC,CASTREVNEQFF
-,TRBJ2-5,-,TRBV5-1,TGCGCCAGCAGCGGCTGGGGGGAGGCCCAAGAGACCCAGTACTTC,CASSGWGEAQETQYF
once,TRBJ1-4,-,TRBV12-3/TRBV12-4,TGTGCCAGCAGTTTAGGGGCAGCCGCTGGAAAACTGTTTTTT,CASSLGAAAGKLFF
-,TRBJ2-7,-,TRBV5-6,TGTGCCAGCAGCTTAACCGGGCCTAACTACGAGCAGTACTTC,CASSLTGPNYEQYF
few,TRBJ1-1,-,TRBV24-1,TGTGCCACCAGTGATTCAACGGCGAACACTGAAGCTTTCTTT,CATSDSTANTEAFF
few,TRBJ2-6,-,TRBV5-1,TGCGCCAGCCGATGGGGAGCTGGGGCCAACGTCCTGACTTTC,CASRWGAGANVLTF
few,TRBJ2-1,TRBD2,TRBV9,TGTGCCAGCAGCGTAGGTCGCGGGGGGAATGGTTTCAATGAGCAGTTCTTC,CASSVGRGGNGFNEQFF
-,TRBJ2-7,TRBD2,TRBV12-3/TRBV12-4,TGTGCCAGCAGTTTAATAGCGGGAGAACTCTACGAGCAGTACTTC,CASSLIAGELYEQYF
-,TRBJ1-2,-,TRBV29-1,TGCAGCGTTTATCCTTCGGATGGCTACACCTTC,CSVYPSDGYTF
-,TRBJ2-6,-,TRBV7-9,TGTGCCAGCAGCGACACAGACTCTGGGGCCAACGTCCTGACTTTC,CASSDTDSGANVLTF
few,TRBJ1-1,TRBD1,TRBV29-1,TGCAGCGCGGGACAGCAGAACACTGAAGCTTTCTTT,CSAGQQNTEAFF
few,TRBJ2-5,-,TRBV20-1,TGCAGTGCTATGCAGGGACAAGAGACCCAGTACTTC,CSAMQGQETQYF
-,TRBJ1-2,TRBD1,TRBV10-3,TGTGCCATCAGTGACGGGACAGGGGGCGGCTATGGCTACACCTTC,CAISDGTGGGYGYTF
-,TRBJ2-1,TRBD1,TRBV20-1,TGCAGTACTAATCTGCCGGGACAGGGACACAATGAGCAGTTCTTC,CSTNLPGQGHNEQFF
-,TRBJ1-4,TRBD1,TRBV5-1,TGCGCCAGCAGCTTGGGGCAGGGGGGAACTAATGAAAAACTGTTTTTT,CASSLGQGGTNEKLFF
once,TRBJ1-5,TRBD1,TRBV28,TGTGCCAGCAGGATAGACTTCGGGACAGGGGCTTATAGCAATCAGCCCCAGCATTTT,CASRIDFGTGAYSNQPQHF
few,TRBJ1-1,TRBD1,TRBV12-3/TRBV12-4,TGTGCCAGCAGGAAACCGGAACAGGGGATGAACACTGAAGCTTTCTTT,CASRKPEQGMNTEAFF
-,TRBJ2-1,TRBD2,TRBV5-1,TGCGCCACCGGACTAGCGGGAGGGTTTAGCGAGCAGTTCTTC,CATGLAGGFSEQFF
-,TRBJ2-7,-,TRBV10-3,TGTGCCATCAGTACCAATTACGAGCAGTACTTC,CAISTNYEQYF
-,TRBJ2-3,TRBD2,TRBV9,TGTGCCAGCAGCGTAAGCAGCGGGGGCGTCACAGATACGCAGTATTTT,CASSVSSGGVTDTQYF
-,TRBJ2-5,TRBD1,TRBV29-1,TGCGTCACGACGGGACAGGGCCAAGAGACCCAGTACTTC,CVTTGQGQETQYF
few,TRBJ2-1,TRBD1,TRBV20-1,TGCAGTGCAACGCCGCTACAGGGGCTAATAGACAATGAGCAGTTCTTC,CSATPLQGLIDNEQFF
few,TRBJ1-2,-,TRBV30,TGTGCCTGGAGGACGAGGGGAGGCTACACCTTC,CAWRTRGGYTF
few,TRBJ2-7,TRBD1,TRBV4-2,TGTGCCAGCAGGCGACAGGGCGGCGAGCAGTACTTC,CASRRQGGEQYF
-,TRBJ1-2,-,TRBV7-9,TGTGCCAGCAGCTGGAGGGCTAGCGACGGCTACACCTTC,CASSWRASDGYTF